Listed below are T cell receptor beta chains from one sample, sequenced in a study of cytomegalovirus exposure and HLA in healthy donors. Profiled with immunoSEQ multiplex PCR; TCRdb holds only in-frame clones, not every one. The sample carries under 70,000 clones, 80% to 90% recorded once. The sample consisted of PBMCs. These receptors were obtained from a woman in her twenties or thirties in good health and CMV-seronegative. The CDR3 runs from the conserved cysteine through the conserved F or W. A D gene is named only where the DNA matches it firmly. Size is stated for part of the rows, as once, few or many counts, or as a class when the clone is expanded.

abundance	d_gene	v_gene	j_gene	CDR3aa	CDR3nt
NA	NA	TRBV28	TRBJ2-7	CASSSFYEQYF	TGTGCCAGCAGTTCCTTCTACGAGCAGTACTTC
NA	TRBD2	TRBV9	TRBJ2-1	CASSPRTGTSGRGNEQFF	TGTGCCAGCAGCCCACGGACCGGGACTAGCGGGAGGGGTAATGAGCAGTTCTTC
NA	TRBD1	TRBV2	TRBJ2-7	CASSVGTGVYEQYF	TGTGCCAGCAGTGTAGGGACAGGGGTCTACGAGCAGTACTTC
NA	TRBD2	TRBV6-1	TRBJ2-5	CASSELAGEGKTQYF	TGTGCCAGCAGTGAACTAGCGGGAGAGGGGAAGACCCAGTACTTC
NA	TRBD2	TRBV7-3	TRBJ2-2	CASSPRVGLAGTGELFF	TGTGCCAGCAGCCCAAGGGTCGGACTAGCGGGGACCGGGGAGCTGTTTTTT
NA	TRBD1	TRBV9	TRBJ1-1	CATPNRQGLGTEAFF	TGTGCCACACCAAATAGACAGGGGTTGGGGACTGAAGCTTTCTTT
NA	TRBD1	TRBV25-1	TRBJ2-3	CASSAFSGQAPDTQYF	TGTGCCAGCAGTGCCTTTTCGGGACAGGCCCCAGATACGCAGTATTTT
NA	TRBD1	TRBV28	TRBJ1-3	CASSPQTGRGGNTIYF	TGTGCCAGCAGTCCGCAGACAGGGAGAGGGGGAAACACCATATATTTT
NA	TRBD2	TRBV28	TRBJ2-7	CASPPAGGIARYEQYF	TGTGCCAGCCCGCCTGCGGGAGGGATAGCGCGCTACGAGCAGTACTTC
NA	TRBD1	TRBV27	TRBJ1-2	CASSLRDGGQAYYGYTF	TGTGCCAGCAGTTTAAGGGACGGGGGACAGGCCTACTATGGCTACACCTTC
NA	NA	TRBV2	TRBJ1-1	CASSGDFPTEAFF	TGTGCCAGCAGCGGGGACTTTCCCACTGAAGCTTTCTTT
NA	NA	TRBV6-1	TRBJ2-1	CASSAIYNEQFF	TGTGCCAGCAGTGCAATCTACAATGAGCAGTTCTTC
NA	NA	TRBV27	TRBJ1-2	CASRRGGTVTNYGYTF	TGTGCCAGCAGGCGGGGTGGGACGGTAACAAACTATGGCTACACCTTC
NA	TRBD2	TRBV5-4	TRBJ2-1	CASSLGRASGFYNEQFF	TGTGCCAGCAGCTTGGGGAGGGCTAGCGGGTTCTACAATGAGCAGTTCTTC
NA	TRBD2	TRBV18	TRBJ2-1	CASSPLAGVENEQFF	TGTGCCAGCTCACCACTAGCGGGAGTGGAGAATGAGCAGTTCTTC
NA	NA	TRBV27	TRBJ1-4	CASSTKGGNEKLFF	TGTGCCAGCAGTACAAAGGGGGGGAATGAAAAACTGTTTTTT
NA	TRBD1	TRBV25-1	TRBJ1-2	CASSVTGTGGGYPF	TGTGCCAGCAGTGTAACCGGGACAGGTGGCGGCTACCCCTTC
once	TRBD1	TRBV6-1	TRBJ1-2	CASIGGGGYGYTF	TGTGCCAGCATCGGAGGGGGCGGCTATGGCTACACCTTC
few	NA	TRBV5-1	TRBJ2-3	CASSSGGRDTQYF	TGCGCCAGCAGCTCCGGGGGTAGGGATACGCAGTATTTT
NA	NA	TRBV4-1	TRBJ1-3	CASSQDNGQSSGNTIYF	TGCGCCAGCAGCCAAGATAATGGACAGAGCTCTGGAAACACCATATATTTT
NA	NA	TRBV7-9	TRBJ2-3	CASTPGETTSTDTQYF	TGTGCCAGCACCCCCGGTGAGACAACCTCCACAGATACGCAGTATTTT
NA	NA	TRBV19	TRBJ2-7	CASSILFGRGSYEQYF	TGTGCCAGTAGTATATTGTTTGGCAGGGGCTCCTACGAGCAGTACTTC
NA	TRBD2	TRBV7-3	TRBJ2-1	CASSSGTSSYNEQFF	TGTGCCAGCAGCTCCGGGACTAGCTCCTACAATGAGCAGTTCTTC